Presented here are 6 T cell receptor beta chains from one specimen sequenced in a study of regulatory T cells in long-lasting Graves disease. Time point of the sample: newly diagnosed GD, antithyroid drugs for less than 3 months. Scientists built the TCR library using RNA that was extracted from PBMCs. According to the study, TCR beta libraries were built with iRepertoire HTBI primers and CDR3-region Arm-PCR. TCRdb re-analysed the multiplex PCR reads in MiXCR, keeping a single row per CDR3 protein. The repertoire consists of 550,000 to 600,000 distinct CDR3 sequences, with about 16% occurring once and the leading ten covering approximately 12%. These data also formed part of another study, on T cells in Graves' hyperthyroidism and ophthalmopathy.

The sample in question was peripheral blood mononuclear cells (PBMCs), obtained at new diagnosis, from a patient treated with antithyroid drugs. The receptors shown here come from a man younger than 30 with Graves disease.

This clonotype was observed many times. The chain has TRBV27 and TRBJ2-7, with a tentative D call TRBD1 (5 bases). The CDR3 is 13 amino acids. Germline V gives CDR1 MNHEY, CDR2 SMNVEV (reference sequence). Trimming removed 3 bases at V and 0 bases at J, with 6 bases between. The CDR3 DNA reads TGTGCCAGCAGTTTGACAGACTCCTACGAGCAGTACTTC. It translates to CASSLTDSYEQYF.

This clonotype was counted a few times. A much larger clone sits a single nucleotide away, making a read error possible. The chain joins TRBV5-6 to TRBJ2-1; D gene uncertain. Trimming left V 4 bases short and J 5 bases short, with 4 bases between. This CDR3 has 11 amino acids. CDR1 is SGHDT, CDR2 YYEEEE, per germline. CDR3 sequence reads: CASSTHNEQFF. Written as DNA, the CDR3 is TGTGCCAGCAGCACACACAATGAGCAGTTCTTC.

Here the CDR3 reads CASSPRTGFTEAFF. In DNA, the CDR3 is TGTGCCAGCAGCCCCCGGACAGGATTCACTGAAGCTTTCTTT. This chain connects TRBV7-2 to TRBJ1-1, with 7 bases fitting TRBD1. The V gene's germline CDR1 is SGHTA and CDR2 FQGNSA. The CDR3 totals 14 residues. The J segment lost 4 bases and the V segment lost 5 bases, leaving 7 bases of the junction unmatched.

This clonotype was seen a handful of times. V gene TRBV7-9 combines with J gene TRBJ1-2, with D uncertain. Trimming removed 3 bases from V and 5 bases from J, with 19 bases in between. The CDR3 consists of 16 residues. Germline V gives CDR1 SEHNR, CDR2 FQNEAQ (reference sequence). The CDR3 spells CASSFSKGDQIYGYTF. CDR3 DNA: TGTGCCAGCAGCTTCTCTAAGGGAGACCAGATATATGGCTACACCTTC.

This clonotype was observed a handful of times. This CDR3 is CASSQFFSGANTGELFF. CDR3 coding DNA: TGTGCCAGCAGCCAATTTTTTAGCGGGGCGAACACCGGGGAGCTGTTTTTT. The J gene is TRBJ2-2, the V gene TRBV3-1; 8 bases map to TRBD2. The length of the CDR3 is 17 residues. Germline assignment: CDR1 LGHDT and CDR2 YNNKEL (reference sequence). J was trimmed by 0 bases and V by 2 bases; bases with no gene match: 5.

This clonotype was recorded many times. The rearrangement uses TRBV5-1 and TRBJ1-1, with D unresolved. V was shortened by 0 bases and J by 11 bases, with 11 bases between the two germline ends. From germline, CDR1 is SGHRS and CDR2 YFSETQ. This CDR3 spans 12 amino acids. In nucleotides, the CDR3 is TGCGCCAGCAGCTTGGGGACCCCGCCTGCTTTCTTT. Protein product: CASSLGTPPAFF.